This paragraph reports one T cell receptor beta chain. This sample was included in a study of ipilimumab plus nivolumab after autologous stem cell transplantation. Using immunoSEQ multiplex PCR, the repertoire was profiled, and TCRdb retains in-frame clones only, with some absent. This sample has tens of thousands of clones, with around 80% found just once. Trimming removed 1 base from V and 2 bases from J; junction bases left unmatched: 1. Germline assignment: CDR1 GTSNPN and CDR2 SVGIG (reference sequence). This CDR3 is 13 amino acids long. The clonotype originates from a male donor with diffuse large B-cell lymphoma. The sample was PBMCs, taken in a trial of ipilimumab plus nivolumab as post-transplant consolidation. The J gene is TRBJ1-2, the V gene TRBV30; 7 bases map to TRBD1. The CDR3 sequence is CAWSATGNYGYTF. The CDR3 DNA sequence: TGTGCCTGGAGTGCGACAGGGAACTATGGCTACACCTTC.